This is a list of T cell receptor beta chains from one sample in a study of T-cell reconstitution after alpha-beta-depleted transplantation in children. Using its own MiXCR run on the PCR reads, TCRdb lists one record per CDR3 protein. The table lists about 480,000 distinct CDR3 sequences, roughly an eighth of them singletons. This sample comprised PBMCs from the stem cell graft donor, obtained from the stem cell graft. The receptors were sampled from a human donor who donated a stem cell graft to a child with combined immunodeficiency. Both conserved end residues are part of each CDR3. D genes are given only for firm matches. Clone size is not always given. Where it is, it says once, few, many or a class for expanded clones.

CDR3nt: TGTGCCAGCAGCGGGCGACGGCTTAGCACAGATACGCAGTATTTT
CDR3aa: CASSGRRLSTDTQYF
v_gene: TRBV7-6
j_gene: TRBJ2-3
abundance: few
d_gene: -

CDR3nt: TGTGCCAGCACGAGTCTTGCACAAGTCACAGATACGCAGTATTTT
CDR3aa: CASTSLAQVTDTQYF
v_gene: TRBV27
j_gene: TRBJ2-3
abundance: -
d_gene: -

CDR3nt: TGTGCCAGCAGCCAAGGGCCTAGCGGGGTGAACGAGCAGTACTTC
CDR3aa: CASSQGPSGVNEQYF
v_gene: TRBV4-2
j_gene: TRBJ2-7
abundance: few
d_gene: TRBD2

CDR3nt: TGTGCCAGCAGCGGACAGGACTTTATGCGCTCCTACACAGATACGCAGTATTTT
CDR3aa: CASSGQDFMRSYTDTQYF
v_gene: TRBV27
j_gene: TRBJ2-3
abundance: few
d_gene: TRBD1

CDR3nt: TGCAGTGCTAGGGGGGACGGGGCCGAGCAGTACTTC
CDR3aa: CSARGDGAEQYF
v_gene: TRBV20-1
j_gene: TRBJ2-7
abundance: -
d_gene: -

CDR3nt: TGCAGTGCTAGGGAGAATTTTAATTCACCCCTCCACTTT
CDR3aa: CSARENFNSPLHF
v_gene: TRBV20-1
j_gene: TRBJ1-6
abundance: few
d_gene: -

CDR3nt: TGTGCCTGGAGTCGAGGGGTAACGAACACCGGGGAGCTGTTTTTT
CDR3aa: CAWSRGVTNTGELFF
v_gene: TRBV30
j_gene: TRBJ2-2
abundance: -
d_gene: -

CDR3nt: TGTGCCAGCAGCCCCCGGGACAGCGCCTACGAGCAGTACTTC
CDR3aa: CASSPRDSAYEQYF
v_gene: TRBV4-2
j_gene: TRBJ2-7
abundance: many
d_gene: TRBD1

CDR3nt: TGTGCCAGCACCGATTACACCTACGAGCAGTACTTC
CDR3aa: CASTDYTYEQYF
v_gene: TRBV28
j_gene: TRBJ2-7
abundance: many
d_gene: -

CDR3nt: TGTGCCAGCAGCTTAGGTTACGGAATCTCTGGAAACACCATATATTTT
CDR3aa: CASSLGYGISGNTIYF
v_gene: TRBV7-6
j_gene: TRBJ1-3
abundance: few
d_gene: -

CDR3nt: TGTGCCAGCAGCCGGGAGGCAGCTGCCTACGAGCAGTACTTC
CDR3aa: CASSREAAAYEQYF
v_gene: TRBV27
j_gene: TRBJ2-7
abundance: few
d_gene: TRBD2

CDR3nt: TGTGCCAGCAGCGTAGGACCCTTCTTCCGGGACGACGACACAGATACGCAGTATTTT
CDR3aa: CASSVGPFFRDDDTDTQYF
v_gene: TRBV9
j_gene: TRBJ2-3
abundance: many
d_gene: -

CDR3nt: TGTGCCAGCTCACCTTTGGGGGGCCGGAATGAGCAGTTCTTC
CDR3aa: CASSPLGGRNEQFF
v_gene: TRBV18
j_gene: TRBJ2-1
abundance: few
d_gene: -

CDR3nt: TGTGCCAGCAGCCCGGGACAGGAAGGCACCGGGGAGCTGTTTTTT
CDR3aa: CASSPGQEGTGELFF
v_gene: TRBV4-2
j_gene: TRBJ2-2
abundance: many
d_gene: TRBD1

CDR3nt: TGCAGCGTTGGGGGAGCCGGGGAGCTGTTTTTT
CDR3aa: CSVGGAGELFF
v_gene: TRBV29-1
j_gene: TRBJ2-2
abundance: few
d_gene: -

CDR3nt: TGCGTGACTAGGAGCTCTGGGGCCAACGTCCTGACTTTC
CDR3aa: CVTRSSGANVLTF
v_gene: TRBV29-1
j_gene: TRBJ2-6
abundance: -
d_gene: -

CDR3nt: TGTGCCAGTAGTGCCACAACAGGGGGCGCATATGAAAAACTGTTTTTT
CDR3aa: CASSATTGGAYEKLFF
v_gene: TRBV19
j_gene: TRBJ1-4
abundance: -
d_gene: TRBD1

CDR3nt: TGCGCCAGCAGCTACCCCGGGAACTACGAGCAGTACTTC
CDR3aa: CASSYPGNYEQYF
v_gene: TRBV5-1
j_gene: TRBJ2-7
abundance: few
d_gene: -

CDR3nt: TGCAGTGCTAGCCGCTCCCCCGGGACTAGCGGGAGCTCAGATACGCAGTATTTT
CDR3aa: CSASRSPGTSGSSDTQYF
v_gene: TRBV20-1
j_gene: TRBJ2-3
abundance: few
d_gene: TRBD2

CDR3nt: TGTGCCAGCAGCGTAGCTCTCGGACAGGGCTACGAGCAGTACTTC
CDR3aa: CASSVALGQGYEQYF
v_gene: TRBV9
j_gene: TRBJ2-7
abundance: few
d_gene: TRBD1

CDR3nt: TGCAGTGTCCTGAGGGCGGGAGGGCCCGGCGGTGAGCAGTTCTTC
CDR3aa: CSVLRAGGPGGEQFF
v_gene: TRBV20-1
j_gene: TRBJ2-1
abundance: few
d_gene: TRBD2

CDR3nt: TGTGCCAGCAGGTATACCGGGACTATAGTGATCGATTCCTACAATGAGCAGTTCTTC
CDR3aa: CASRYTGTIVIDSYNEQFF
v_gene: TRBV6-5
j_gene: TRBJ2-1
abundance: -
d_gene: TRBD2

CDR3nt: TGCAGTGCTAGAGATTGGGCAGGGAAAGGTGGCACCGGGGAGCTGTTTTTT
CDR3aa: CSARDWAGKGGTGELFF
v_gene: TRBV20-1
j_gene: TRBJ2-2
abundance: many
d_gene: -

CDR3nt: TGTGCCAGCAGTCCAGCGGGACGTGCGAACACTGAAGCTTTCTTT
CDR3aa: CASSPAGRANTEAFF
v_gene: TRBV12-3/TRBV12-4
j_gene: TRBJ1-1
abundance: few
d_gene: -

CDR3nt: TGTGCCACCAGCTCAATCCGTCACTCAACGACCTACGAGCAGTACTTC
CDR3aa: CATSSIRHSTTYEQYF
v_gene: TRBV15
j_gene: TRBJ2-7
abundance: few
d_gene: -

CDR3nt: TGTGCCAGCAAAAAGGAGGGTAATGAGCAGTTCTTC
CDR3aa: CASKKEGNEQFF
v_gene: TRBV6-2/TRBV6-3
j_gene: TRBJ2-1
abundance: -
d_gene: -

CDR3nt: TGTGCCAGTGACAGTAACTTCAATGAGCAGTTCTTC
CDR3aa: CASDSNFNEQFF
v_gene: TRBV21-1
j_gene: TRBJ2-1
abundance: few
d_gene: -

CDR3nt: TGTGCCATCAGTGAGCCCCCCCCCCAGGGGTCCTACGAGCAGTACTTC
CDR3aa: CAISEPPPQGSYEQYF
v_gene: TRBV10-3
j_gene: TRBJ2-7
abundance: -
d_gene: -

CDR3nt: TGTGCCAGCAGTTACGCCACAGGGGGCGTCGGGGAGACCCAGTACTTC
CDR3aa: CASSYATGGVGETQYF
v_gene: TRBV6-5
j_gene: TRBJ2-5
abundance: few
d_gene: TRBD1

CDR3nt: TGTGCCAGCAGCCTCGGACTGAAGAGCTCTGGGGCCAACGTCCTGACTTTC
CDR3aa: CASSLGLKSSGANVLTF
v_gene: TRBV5-6
j_gene: TRBJ2-6
abundance: -
d_gene: -

CDR3nt: TGTGCCAGCAGCACCTCCCGGCTAGCGGGGGGGGGTGCCTACAATGAGCAGTTCTTC
CDR3aa: CASSTSRLAGGGAYNEQFF
v_gene: TRBV6-2/TRBV6-3
j_gene: TRBJ2-1
abundance: -
d_gene: TRBD2

CDR3nt: TGCAGCGTTGAAGAGGGGGTAGGGTTCACCGGGGAGCTGTTTTTT
CDR3aa: CSVEEGVGFTGELFF
v_gene: TRBV29-1
j_gene: TRBJ2-2
abundance: -
d_gene: -

CDR3nt: TGTGCCACCAGCAGAGCAATGGGGTGGACTGAAGCTTTCTTT
CDR3aa: CATSRAMGWTEAFF
v_gene: TRBV15
j_gene: TRBJ1-1
abundance: -
d_gene: -

CDR3nt: TGTGCCAGCAGGGGGTCGGGACCGTTATACGAGCAGTACTTC
CDR3aa: CASRGSGPLYEQYF
v_gene: TRBV28
j_gene: TRBJ2-7
abundance: -
d_gene: -

CDR3nt: TGTGCCAGCAGCCAAGAGGTCGGACTAGCGGATGAGCAGTTCTTC
CDR3aa: CASSQEVGLADEQFF
v_gene: TRBV4-2
j_gene: TRBJ2-1
abundance: -
d_gene: TRBD2

CDR3nt: TGTGCCAGCAGTACCCCGGGACAGGGGGGACCACCCCTCCACTTT
CDR3aa: CASSTPGQGGPPLHF
v_gene: TRBV6-2/TRBV6-3
j_gene: TRBJ1-6
abundance: -
d_gene: TRBD1

CDR3nt: TGTGCCAGCAGTTTATTCCAAGACAGGGGATCCTACAATGAGCAGTTCTTC
CDR3aa: CASSLFQDRGSYNEQFF
v_gene: TRBV28
j_gene: TRBJ2-1
abundance: -
d_gene: TRBD1

CDR3nt: TGTGCCAGCGGTAGAGGGGGGATACTTGATACGCAGTATTTT
CDR3aa: CASGRGGILDTQYF
v_gene: TRBV5-5
j_gene: TRBJ2-3
abundance: few
d_gene: -

CDR3nt: TGTGCCAGCAGCACCCGGGACAGGAGTAACACCATATATTTT
CDR3aa: CASSTRDRSNTIYF
v_gene: TRBV21-1
j_gene: TRBJ1-3
abundance: -
d_gene: -

CDR3nt: TGCGCCAGCAGCCAAGAGACAGGGGGGAATAATTCACCCCTCCACTTT
CDR3aa: CASSQETGGNNSPLHF
v_gene: TRBV4-3
j_gene: TRBJ1-6
abundance: many
d_gene: TRBD1

CDR3nt: TGTGCCAGCAGGCAGACAGGGCCCTACAATGAGCAGTTCTTC
CDR3aa: CASRQTGPYNEQFF
v_gene: TRBV28
j_gene: TRBJ2-1
abundance: few
d_gene: TRBD1